This paragraph reports one TCR beta chain. TCRdb reprocessed the RT-PCR reads via MiXCR and lists one record per CDR3 protein. Seen here are fewer than 400,000 distinct CDR3 sequences, 20% to 25% observed once, and the top ten hold more than 8.5%. This entry is derived from a study of response to subunit inactivated influenza vaccine. The sequencing here drew on PBMCs from blood, taken about 20 months after vaccination. This clonotype was sampled from a man between 50 and 75 years old who received an inactivated influenza vaccine.

The CDR3 sequence: CASSRTGREGSRQPQHF. The CDR3 DNA reads TGTGCCAGCAGTCGGACAGGGCGAGAGGGGTCCCGGCAGCCCCAGCATTTT. J is TRBJ1-5 and V is TRBV6-1; 8 nucleotides align to TRBD1. The CDR3 sequence is 17 residues long. Germline trimming cut 5 bases from V and 7 bases from J; bases unmatched to any gene: 16. The germline gives CDR1 MNHNS, CDR2 SASEGT.